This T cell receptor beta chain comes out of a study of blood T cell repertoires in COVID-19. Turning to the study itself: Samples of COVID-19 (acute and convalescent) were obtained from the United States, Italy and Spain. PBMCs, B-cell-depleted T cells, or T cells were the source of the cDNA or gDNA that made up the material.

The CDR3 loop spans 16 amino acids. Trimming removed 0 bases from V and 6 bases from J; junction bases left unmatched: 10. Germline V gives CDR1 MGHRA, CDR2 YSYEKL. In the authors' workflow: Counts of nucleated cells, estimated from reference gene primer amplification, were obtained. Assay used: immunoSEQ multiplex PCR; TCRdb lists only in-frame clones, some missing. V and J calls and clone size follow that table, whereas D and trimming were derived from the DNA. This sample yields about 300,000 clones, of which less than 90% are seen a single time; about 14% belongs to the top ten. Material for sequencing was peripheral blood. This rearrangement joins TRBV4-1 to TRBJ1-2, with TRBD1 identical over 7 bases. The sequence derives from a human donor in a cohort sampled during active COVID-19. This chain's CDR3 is CASSQEGRGKWDGYTF. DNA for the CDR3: TGCGCCAGCAGCCAAGAGGGCAGGGGGAAGTGGGATGGCTACACCTTC.